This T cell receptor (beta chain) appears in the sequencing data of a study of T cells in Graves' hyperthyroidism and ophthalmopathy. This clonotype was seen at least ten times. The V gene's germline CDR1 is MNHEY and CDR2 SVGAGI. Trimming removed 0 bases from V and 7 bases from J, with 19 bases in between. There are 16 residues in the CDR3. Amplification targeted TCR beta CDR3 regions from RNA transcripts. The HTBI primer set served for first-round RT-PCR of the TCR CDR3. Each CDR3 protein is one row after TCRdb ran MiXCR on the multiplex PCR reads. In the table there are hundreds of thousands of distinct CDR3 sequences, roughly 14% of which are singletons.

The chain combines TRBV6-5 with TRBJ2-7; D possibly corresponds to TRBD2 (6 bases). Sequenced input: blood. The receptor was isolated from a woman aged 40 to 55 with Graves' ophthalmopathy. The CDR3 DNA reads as TGTGCCAGCAGTTACTCGAGATCAGGCCGGGGGTGGGAGCAGTACTTC. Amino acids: CASSYSRSGRGWEQYF.